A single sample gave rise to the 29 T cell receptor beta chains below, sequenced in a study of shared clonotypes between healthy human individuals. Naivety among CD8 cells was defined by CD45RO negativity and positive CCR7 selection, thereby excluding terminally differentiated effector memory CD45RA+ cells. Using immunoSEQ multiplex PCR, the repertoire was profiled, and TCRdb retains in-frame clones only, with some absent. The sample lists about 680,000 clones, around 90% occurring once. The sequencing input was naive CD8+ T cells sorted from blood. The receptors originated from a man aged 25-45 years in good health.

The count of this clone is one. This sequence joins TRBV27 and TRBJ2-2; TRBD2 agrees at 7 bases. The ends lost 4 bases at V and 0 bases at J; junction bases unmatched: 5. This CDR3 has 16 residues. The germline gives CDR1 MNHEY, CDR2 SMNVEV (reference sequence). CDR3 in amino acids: CASSYERGANTGELFF. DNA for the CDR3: TGTGCCAGCAGTTACGAACGGGGGGCGAACACCGGGGAGCTGTTTTTT.

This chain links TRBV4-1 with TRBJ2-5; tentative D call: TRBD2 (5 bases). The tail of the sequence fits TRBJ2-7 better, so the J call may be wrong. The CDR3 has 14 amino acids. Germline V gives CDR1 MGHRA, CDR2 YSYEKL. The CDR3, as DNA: TGCGCCAGCAGCCAAGTGCCGGGGACCTACGAGCAGTACTTC. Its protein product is CASSQVPGTYEQYF.

The CDR3 DNA reads TGTGCCAGCAGCCGGATTTCAGGGACCGAGCAGTTCTTC. Its translation is CASSRISGTEQFF. V is TRBV11-2 and J is TRBJ2-1; either TRBD1 or TRBD2 may supply D (5 bases each). The CDR3 spans 13 residues. Trimming shortened V by 5 bases and J by 10 bases, and 15 bases separated the two germline ends. Germline CDR1 SGHAT, CDR2 FQNNGV.

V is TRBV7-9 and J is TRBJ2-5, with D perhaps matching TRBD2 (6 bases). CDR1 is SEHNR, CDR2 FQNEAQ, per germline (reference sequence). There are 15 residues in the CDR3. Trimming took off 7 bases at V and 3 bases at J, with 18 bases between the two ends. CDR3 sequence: CASTLSGGGKETQYF. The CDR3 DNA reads TGTGCCAGCACGCTTTCAGGTGGCGGGAAAGAGACCCAGTACTTC.

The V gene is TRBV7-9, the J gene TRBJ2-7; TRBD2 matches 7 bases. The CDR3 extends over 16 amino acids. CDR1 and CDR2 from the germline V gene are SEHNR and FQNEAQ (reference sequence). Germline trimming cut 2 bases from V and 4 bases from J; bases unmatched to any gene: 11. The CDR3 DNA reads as TGTGCCAGCAGCTTATTTTCGGGAGGCCCTCCTTACGAGCAGTACTTC. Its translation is CASSLFSGGPPYEQYF. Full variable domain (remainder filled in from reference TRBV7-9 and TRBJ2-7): DTGVSQNPRHKITKRGQNVTFRCDPISEHNRLYWYRQTLGQGPEFLTYFQNEAQLEKSRLLSDRFSAERPKGSFSTLEIQRTEQGDSAMYLCASSLFSGGPPYEQYFGPGTRLTVT.

Here the CDR3 DNA reads TGTGCCAGCAGCCCAAAGGGGGCCCTGAACACTGAAGCTTTCTTT. It is translated as CASSPKGALNTEAFF. The J gene is TRBJ1-1, the V gene TRBV7-2; TRBD1 matches 7 bases. The CDR3 runs to 15 residues. The V and J ends lost 5 bases and 0 bases, in that order; junction bases with no gene match: 6. Germline V gene lookup returns CDR1 SGHTA and CDR2 FQGNSA. Full variable domain (rest looked up from reference TRBV7-2 and TRBJ1-1): GAGVSQSPSNKVTEKGKDVELRCDPISGHTALYWYRQSLGQGLEFLIYFQGNSAPDKSGLPSDRFSAERTGGSVSTLTIQRTQQEDSAVYLCASSPKGALNTEAFFGQGTRLTVV.

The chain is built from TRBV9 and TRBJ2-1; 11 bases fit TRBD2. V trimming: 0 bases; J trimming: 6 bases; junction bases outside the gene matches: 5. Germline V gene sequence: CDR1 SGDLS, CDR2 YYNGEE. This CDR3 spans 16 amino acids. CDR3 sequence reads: CASSVASGLAGNEQFF. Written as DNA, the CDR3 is TGTGCCAGCAGCGTAGCATCCGGACTAGCGGGCAATGAGCAGTTCTTC.

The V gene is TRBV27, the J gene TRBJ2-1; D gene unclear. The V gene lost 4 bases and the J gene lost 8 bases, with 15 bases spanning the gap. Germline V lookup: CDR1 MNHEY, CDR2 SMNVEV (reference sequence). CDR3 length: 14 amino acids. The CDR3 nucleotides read TGTGCCAGCAGTTCCAGGAGACGCGGCGATGAGCAGTTCTTC. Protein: CASSSRRRGDEQFF.

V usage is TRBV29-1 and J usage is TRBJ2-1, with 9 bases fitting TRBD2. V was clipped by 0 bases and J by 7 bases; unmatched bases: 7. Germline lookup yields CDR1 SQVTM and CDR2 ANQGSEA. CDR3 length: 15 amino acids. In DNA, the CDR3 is TGCAGCGTTGAAGATCGGCTAGCGGGAAGTAATGAGCAGTTCTTC. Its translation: CSVEDRLAGSNEQFF.

The CDR3 DNA sequence: TGTGCCAGCAGCCCGACTAGCTCCTACGAGCAGTACTTC. This sequence encodes CASSPTSSYEQYF. The chain joins TRBV7-9 to TRBJ2-7; D perhaps matches TRBD2 (6 bases). Germline V gene sequence: CDR1 SEHNR, CDR2 FQNEAQ (reference sequence). V was shortened by 5 bases and J by 0 bases, with 8 bases between the two germline ends. This CDR3 contains 13 residues. Using reference TRBV7-9 and TRBJ2-7 for the parts outside the CDR3, the full variable domain is DTGVSQNPRHKITKRGQNVTFRCDPISEHNRLYWYRQTLGQGPEFLTYFQNEAQLEKSRLLSDRFSAERPKGSFSTLEIQRTEQGDSAMYLCASSPTSSYEQYFGPGTRLTVT.

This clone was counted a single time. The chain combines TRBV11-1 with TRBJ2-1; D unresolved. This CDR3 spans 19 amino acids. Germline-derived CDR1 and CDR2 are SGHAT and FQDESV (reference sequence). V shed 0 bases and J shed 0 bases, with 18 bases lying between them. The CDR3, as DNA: TGTGCCAGCAGCTTAGCGTGGTTAGTGGGCGTAACCTCCTACAATGAGCAGTTCTTC. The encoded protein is CASSLAWLVGVTSYNEQFF.

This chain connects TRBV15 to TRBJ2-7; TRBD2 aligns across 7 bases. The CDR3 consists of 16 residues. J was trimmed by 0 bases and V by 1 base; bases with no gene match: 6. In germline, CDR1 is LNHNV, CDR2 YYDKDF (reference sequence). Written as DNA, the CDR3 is TGTGCCACCAGCAGAGTGGGTGGCGGGAGCTCCTACGAGCAGTACTTC. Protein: CATSRVGGGSSYEQYF.

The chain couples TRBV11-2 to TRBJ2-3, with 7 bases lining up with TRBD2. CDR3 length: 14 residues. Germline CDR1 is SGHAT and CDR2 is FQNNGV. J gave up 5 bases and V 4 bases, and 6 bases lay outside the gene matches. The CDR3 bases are TGTGCCAGCAGCTCCTTTGCGGGAGTAGATACGCAGTATTTT. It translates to CASSSFAGVDTQYF.

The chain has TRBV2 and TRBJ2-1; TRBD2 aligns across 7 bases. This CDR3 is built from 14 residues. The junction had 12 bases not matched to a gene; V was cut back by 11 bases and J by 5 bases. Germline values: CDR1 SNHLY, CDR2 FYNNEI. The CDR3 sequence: CALIPRLADNEQFF. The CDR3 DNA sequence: TGTGCCCTCATACCGCGGCTAGCGGACAATGAGCAGTTCTTC. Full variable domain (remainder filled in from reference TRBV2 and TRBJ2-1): EPEVTQTPSHQVTQMGQEVILRCVPISNHLYFYWYRQILGQKVEFLVSFYNNEISEKSEIFDDQFSVERPDGSNFTLKIRSTKLEDSAMYFCALIPRLADNEQFFGPGTRLTVL.

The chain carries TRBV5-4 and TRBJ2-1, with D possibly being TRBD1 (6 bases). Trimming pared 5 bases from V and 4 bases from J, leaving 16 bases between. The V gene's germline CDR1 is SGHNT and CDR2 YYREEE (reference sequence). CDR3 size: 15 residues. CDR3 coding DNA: TGTGCCAGCAGATCCGGACAGAGCACATACAATGAGCAGTTCTTC. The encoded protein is CASRSGQSTYNEQFF.

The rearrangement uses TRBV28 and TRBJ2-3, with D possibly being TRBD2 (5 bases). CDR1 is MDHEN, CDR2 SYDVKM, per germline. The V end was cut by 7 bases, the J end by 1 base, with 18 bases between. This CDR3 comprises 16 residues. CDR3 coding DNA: TGTGCCAGCAAACTAGGGCGGCAAAGAGGCACAGATACGCAGTATTTT. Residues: CASKLGRQRGTDTQYF.

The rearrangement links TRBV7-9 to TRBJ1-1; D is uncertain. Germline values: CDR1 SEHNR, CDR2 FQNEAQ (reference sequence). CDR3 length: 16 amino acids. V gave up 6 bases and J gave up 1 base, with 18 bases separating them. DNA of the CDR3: TGTGCCAGCAGACCCGGGCTGTCGGGATGGAACACTGAAGCTTTCTTT. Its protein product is CASRPGLSGWNTEAFF. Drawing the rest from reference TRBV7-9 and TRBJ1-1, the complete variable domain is DTGVSQNPRHKITKRGQNVTFRCDPISEHNRLYWYRQTLGQGPEFLTYFQNEAQLEKSRLLSDRFSAERPKGSFSTLEIQRTEQGDSAMYLCASRPGLSGWNTEAFFGQGTRLTVV.

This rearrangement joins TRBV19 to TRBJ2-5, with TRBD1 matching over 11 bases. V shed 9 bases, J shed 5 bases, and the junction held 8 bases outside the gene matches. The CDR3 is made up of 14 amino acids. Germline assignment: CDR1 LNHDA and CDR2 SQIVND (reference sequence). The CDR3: CASRTGGEWETQYF. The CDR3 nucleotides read TGTGCCAGCCGGACAGGGGGCGAGTGGGAGACCCAGTACTTC.

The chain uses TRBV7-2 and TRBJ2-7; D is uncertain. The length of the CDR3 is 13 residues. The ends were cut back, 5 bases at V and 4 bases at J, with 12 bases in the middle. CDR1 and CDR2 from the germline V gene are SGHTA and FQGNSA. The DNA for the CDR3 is TGTGCCAGCAGCCAATTCCTTAAATACGAGCAGTACTTC. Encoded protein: CASSQFLKYEQYF.

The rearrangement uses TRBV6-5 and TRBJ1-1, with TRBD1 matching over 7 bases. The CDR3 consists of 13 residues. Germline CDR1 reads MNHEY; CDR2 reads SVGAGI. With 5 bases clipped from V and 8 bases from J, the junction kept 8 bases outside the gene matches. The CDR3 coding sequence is TGTGCCAGCAGTGGACGGGACAGCCGAGAAGCTTTCTTT. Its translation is CASSGRDSREAFF.

CDR3 amino acids: CSVVGKGSYEQYF. In nucleotides, the CDR3 is TGCAGCGTTGTGGGGAAGGGCTCCTACGAGCAGTACTTC. V and J are TRBV29-1 and TRBJ2-7, with unresolved D. Germline V CDR1 and CDR2: SQVTM, ANQGSEA. Deletions cut 4 bases from V and 0 bases from J, with 10 bases between. This CDR3 is 13 amino acids long.

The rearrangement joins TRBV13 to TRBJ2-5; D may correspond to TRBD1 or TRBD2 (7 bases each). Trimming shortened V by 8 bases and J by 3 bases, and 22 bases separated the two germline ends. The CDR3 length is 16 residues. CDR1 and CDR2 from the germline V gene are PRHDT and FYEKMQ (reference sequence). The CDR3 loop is CASAGGVGRQKETQYF. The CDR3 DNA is TGTGCCAGCGCAGGGGGGGTTGGCCGGCAGAAAGAGACCCAGTACTTC.

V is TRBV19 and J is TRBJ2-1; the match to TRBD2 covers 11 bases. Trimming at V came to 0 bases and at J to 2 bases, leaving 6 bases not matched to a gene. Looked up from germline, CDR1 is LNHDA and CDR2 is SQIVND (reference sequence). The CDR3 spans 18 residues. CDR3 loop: CASSIDLTSGIPYNEQFF. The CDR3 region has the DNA TGTGCCAGTAGTATAGATCTGACTAGCGGGATCCCCTACAATGAGCAGTTCTTC.

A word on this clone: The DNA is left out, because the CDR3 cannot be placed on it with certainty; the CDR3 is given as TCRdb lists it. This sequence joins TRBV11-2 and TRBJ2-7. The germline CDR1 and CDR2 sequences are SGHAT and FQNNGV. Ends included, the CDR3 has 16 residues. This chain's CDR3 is CASSLSEGMRSSTSYF.

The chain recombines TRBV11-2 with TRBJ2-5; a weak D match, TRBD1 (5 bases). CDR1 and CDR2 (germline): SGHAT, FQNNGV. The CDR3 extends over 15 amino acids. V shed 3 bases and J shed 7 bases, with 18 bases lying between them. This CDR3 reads CASSLDFKIRGTQYF. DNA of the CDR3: TGTGCCAGCAGCTTGGATTTCAAGATTAGGGGGACCCAGTACTTC.

CDR3 region: CASSRRASGSSEQFF. The CDR3 region has the DNA TGTGCCAGCAGTCGCCGGGCTAGCGGGAGTAGTGAGCAGTTCTTC. This rearrangement joins TRBV27 to TRBJ2-1; 10 bases map to TRBD2. CDR3 length equals 15 residues. Germline CDR1 MNHEY, CDR2 SMNVEV (reference sequence). V lost 5 bases, J lost 9 bases, and 10 bases stayed unmatched.

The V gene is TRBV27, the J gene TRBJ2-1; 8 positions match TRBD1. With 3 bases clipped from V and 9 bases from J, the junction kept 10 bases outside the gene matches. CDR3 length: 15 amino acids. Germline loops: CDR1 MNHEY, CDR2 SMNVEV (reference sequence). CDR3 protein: CASSFGQGIFSEQFF. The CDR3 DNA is TGTGCCAGCAGTTTTGGACAGGGAATTTTCTCTGAGCAGTTCTTC.

CDR3 DNA: TGTGCCAGCAGACAGGATTACAATGAGCAGTTCTTC. As protein: CASRQDYNEQFF. The chain links TRBV5-4 to TRBJ2-1; possible D gene TRBD1, 5 bases. The germline V gene encodes CDR1 SGHNT and CDR2 YYREEE (reference sequence). The CDR3 loop spans 12 amino acids. The ends were cut back, 5 bases at V and 4 bases at J, with 7 bases in the middle. Based on the CDR3 plus reference TRBV5-4 and TRBJ2-1, the full variable domain is ETGVTQSPTHLIKTRGQQVTLRCSSQSGHNTVSWYQQALGQGPQFIFQYYREEENGRGNFPPRFSGLQFPNYSSELNVNALELDDSALYLCASRQDYNEQFFGPGTRLTVL.

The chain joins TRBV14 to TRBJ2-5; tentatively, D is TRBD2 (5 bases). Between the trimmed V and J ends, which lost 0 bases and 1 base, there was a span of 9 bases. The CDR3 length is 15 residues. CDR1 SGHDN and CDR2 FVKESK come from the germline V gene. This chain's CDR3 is CASSQEEAFQETQYF. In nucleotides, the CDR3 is TGTGCCAGCAGCCAAGAGGAGGCCTTCCAAGAGACCCAGTACTTC.